The 10 T cell receptor beta chains below come from one sample, sequenced in a study of T cell repertoires in cytomegalovirus infection. TCRdb reprocessed the reads with MiXCR, giving one entry per CDR3 protein. The sample has 290,000 or so distinct CDR3 sequences; 9.6% are singletons. Sequenced material: PBMCs. The receptors derive from a human donor in good health (CMV status not recorded). Some clones in this sample may be carry-over from other donors' samples.

V gene TRBV29-1 combines with J gene TRBJ2-2, with D perhaps matching TRBD1 (6 bases). This CDR3 has 18 residues. Trimming left V 6 bases short and J 3 bases short, with 26 bases between. Germline V gene lookup returns CDR1 SQVTM and CDR2 ANQGSEA. CDR3 DNA: TGCAGCGTGAAGGGTTTGGACAGAGAGCTTCGCGACACCGGGGAGCTGTTTTTT. This gives the protein CSVKGLDRELRDTGELFF.

The table lists this clonotype with many counts. The genes are TRBV29-1 and TRBJ1-2; D ambiguous. The CDR3 spans 12 residues. Between the trimmed V and J ends, which lost 7 bases and 3 bases, there was a span of 12 bases. The germline V gene encodes CDR1 SQVTM and CDR2 ANQGSEA. CDR3 in amino acids: CSGERVDYGYTF. The CDR3 DNA reads TGCAGCGGGGAGAGGGTGGACTATGGCTACACCTTC.

This clonotype was detected ten times or more. The chain joins TRBV7-9 to TRBJ2-2; D assignment may be TRBD1 or TRBD2 (5 bases each). The CDR3 loop spans 15 amino acids. CDR1 is SEHNR and CDR2 is FQNEAQ in the germline V gene (reference sequence). Trimming cost V 6 bases and J 6 bases, with 17 bases left between them. The CDR3 DNA follows: TGTGCCAGCAGACCTCCCCCGGGACGGGCCGGGGAGCTGTTTTTT. It encodes CASRPPPGRAGELFF.

The chain combines TRBV29-1 with TRBJ2-1; 13 bases are a match to TRBD2. The length of the CDR3 is 16 residues. V was clipped by 3 bases and J by 4 bases; unmatched bases: 6. Germline V gene lookup returns CDR1 SQVTM and CDR2 ANQGSEA. CDR3 coding DNA: TGCAGCGTTGAGGGACTAGCGGGGCTCCGTTACAATGAGCAGTTCTTC. Its translation: CSVEGLAGLRYNEQFF.

This clonotype has more than one count but fewer than ten. This chain joins TRBV29-1 and TRBJ2-1; 7 bases agree with TRBD1. The CDR3 has 14 amino acids. V was pared by 5 bases and J by 0 bases, with 4 bases of the junction left unmatched. The germline gives CDR1 SQVTM, CDR2 ANQGSEA. CDR3 in amino acids: CSVTGAGSYNEQFF. In DNA, the CDR3 is TGCAGCGTTACAGGGGCAGGCTCCTACAATGAGCAGTTCTTC.

This clonotype came up many times. V and J are TRBV2 and TRBJ2-7; TRBD1 matches 7 bases. V lost 8 bases and J lost 6; bases outside the gene matches: 4. Germline V CDR1 and CDR2: SNHLY, FYNNEI. The CDR3 consists of 11 residues. CDR3 coding DNA: TGTGCCAGCGGTAACAGGGGCGAGCAGTACTTC. Translating gives CASGNRGEQYF.

Ten or more counts support this clonotype. This chain connects TRBV7-2 to TRBJ1-5, with 8 positions matching TRBD1. Unmatched junction bases numbered 8, after V lost 1 base and J lost 9 bases. In germline, CDR1 is SGHTA, CDR2 FQGNSA. This CDR3 has 15 residues. DNA of the CDR3: TGTGCCAGCAGCTTAGGTGGACAGGGAAGAGGGCCCCAGCATTTT. Translating it yields CASSLGGQGRGPQHF. The entire variable domain, with the rest obtained from reference TRBV7-2 and TRBJ1-5, is as follows: GAGVSQSPSNKVTEKGKDVELRCDPISGHTALYWYRQSLGQGLEFLIYFQGNSAPDKSGLPSDRFSAERTGGSVSTLTIQRTQQEDSAVYLCASSLGGQGRGPQHFGDGTRLSIL.

This clonotype was counted ten times or more. This chain uses TRBV29-1 with TRBJ2-5; 8 bases map to TRBD2. The germline V gene has CDR1 SQVTM and CDR2 ANQGSEA. CDR3 length: 16 residues. With V trimmed by 4 bases and J by 1 base, 11 bases remained unmatched. The CDR3 sequence is CSVGYGTSGTQETQYF. In DNA form, the CDR3 reads TGCAGCGTTGGGTATGGGACTAGTGGTACCCAAGAGACCCAGTACTTC.

This clonotype was seen at least ten times. The chain joins TRBV6-5 to TRBJ2-3; 11 bases are a match to TRBD2. CDR3 length: 15 residues. From germline, CDR1 is MNHEY and CDR2 SVGAGI. V trimming: 7 bases; J trimming: 4 bases; junction bases outside the gene matches: 7. CDR3 nucleotides: TGTGCCAGCAAACCCGGGACTAGCGGAGCAGATACGCAGTATTTT. Protein product: CASKPGTSGADTQYF.

This clonotype was found many times. The rearrangement links TRBV2 to TRBJ2-5; D perhaps matches TRBD1 (6 bases). Trimming removed 3 bases at V and 4 bases at J, with 12 bases between. Germline CDR1 SNHLY, CDR2 FYNNEI. This CDR3 is built from 14 residues. CDR3 nucleotide sequence: TGTGCCAGCAGTGATAGGGGACATGGAGAGACCCAGTACTTC. Translating gives CASSDRGHGETQYF.